These T cell receptor beta chains were read from a single sample in a study of cytomegalovirus exposure and HLA in healthy donors. Sequenced by immunoSEQ multiplex PCR; TCRdb stores in-frame clones only, minus some. The sample has around 65,000 clones; over 50% are singletons. The sequencing sample was made of PBMCs. These receptor sequences come from a man aged 30-40 years in good health and CMV-seronegative. The CDR3 runs from the conserved cysteine through the conserved F or W. Each record gives: D gene, V gene, J gene, CDR3 protein. The D gene is left open where the match is weak.

TRBD2,TRBV5-1,TRBJ2-5,CASSLAGTSGSQTQYF
TRBD1,TRBV7-9,TRBJ1-2,CASSLPHRGYGYTF
-,TRBV29-1,TRBJ2-1,CSGLLGAGEQFF
-,TRBV5-1,TRBJ1-1,CASSETGTPNTEAFF
TRBD1,TRBV5-4,TRBJ1-5,CASSSKDRADQPQHF
TRBD2,TRBV6-1,TRBJ2-1,CASSNSGGAGSEQFF
TRBD2,TRBV6-1,TRBJ2-1,CASRPVGTRGDEQFF
TRBD2,TRBV19,TRBJ2-1,CASRAGLAGPETRYNEQFF
-,TRBV12-5,TRBJ2-7,CASGHRDEQYF
TRBD1,TRBV29-1,TRBJ2-7,CSVKDRDPYEQYF
-,TRBV5-1,TRBJ2-6,CASSGLGANVLTF
TRBD1,TRBV18,TRBJ1-6,CASSAQGAGDSPLHF
TRBD2,TRBV10-3,TRBJ2-1,CAIREEATRASGGRRGYNEQFF
-,TRBV14,TRBJ1-2,CASSKGGTISNYGYTF
-,TRBV25-1,TRBJ1-6,CASSPVGGSSPLHF
TRBD2,TRBV5-4,TRBJ2-3,CASSLGSGGGTDTQYF
TRBD2,TRBV5-8,TRBJ2-1,CASSRAGATYNEQFF
-,TRBV6-5,TRBJ2-7,CASSYPGSWEQYF
TRBD1,TRBV6-5,TRBJ1-1,CASSYGTANTEAFF
TRBD2,TRBV9,TRBJ2-7,CASSVGGGGAFGEQYF
TRBD2,TRBV4-1,TRBJ2-5,CASSRERMSGGVWGYGETQYF
-,TRBV6-5,TRBJ2-5,CASSYGPGGGETQYF
-,TRBV6-5,TRBJ1-1,CATAGGGTEAFF
TRBD1,TRBV6-1,TRBJ1-2,CASSAGTDFYGYTF
-,TRBV5-4,TRBJ1-4,CASSFDINEKLFF
TRBD1,TRBV7-8,TRBJ1-6,CASSVGGNSPLHF
TRBD2,TRBV14,TRBJ2-5,CASSQEVRAGRETQYF
-,TRBV5-1,TRBJ1-2,CASTPVQGQGGYTF
-,TRBV13,TRBJ1-6,CASSPGRGQSPLHF
TRBD2,TRBV4-1,TRBJ2-2,CASSQVRLAGTGELFF
-,TRBV15,TRBJ2-5,CATSRGRGTQETQYF
-,TRBV27,TRBJ1-2,CASSSPRDYGYTF
TRBD2,TRBV14,TRBJ2-1,CASSQGLLAGGRNEQFF
-,TRBV29-1,TRBJ2-3,CSVEEGGPFLYF
TRBD2,TRBV30,TRBJ2-7,CAWTGLAGNEQYF
-,TRBV6-5,TRBJ1-1,CASSYSGHLGTEAFF
TRBD1,TRBV4-2,TRBJ2-6,CASSQGAGGSSGANVLTF
TRBD1,TRBV6-5,TRBJ1-1,CASGYQGTGEAFF
-,TRBV5-6,TRBJ1-1,CASSLAGEAFF
-,TRBV9,TRBJ1-6,CASSTQGSSYNSPLHF
-,TRBV7-7,TRBJ2-5,CASSLGGQRQETQYF